This note documents a single T cell receptor (beta chain) sequence. These data are taken from a study of blood T cells in healthy people across ages. Primers used in a second PCR of roughly 6 to 11 cycles were a sample-barcoded 5' primer and a J-beta primer mix. TCRdb used MiXCR to reprocess the 5' RACE reads, holding one entry per CDR3 protein. This sample has 1.2 million to 1.5 million distinct CDR3 sequences; about 40% occur once, and the top ten carry 7.9%. Per the germline V gene, CDR1 is MNHNS and CDR2 is SASEGT. The CDR3 is 15 amino acids. V lost 3 bases and J 0 bases, leaving 12 bases between the germline ends.

Sequences were obtained from blood. The rearrangement links TRBV6-1 to TRBJ2-7, with D uncertain. The clonotype comes from a woman aged 18-29 years in good health. The CDR3 spells CASSEVFRGSYEQYF. DNA of the CDR3: TGTGCCAGCAGTGAGGTATTTCGAGGCTCCTACGAGCAGTACTTC.